These 9 T cell receptor beta chains came from one sample sequenced in a study of OX40 agonist ivuxolimab in advanced cancers. Clones were read by immunoSEQ multiplex PCR, and TCRdb kept only the in-frame ones, dropping some. The table lists 55,000 to 65,000 clones, 80% to 95% of them singletons. This specimen consisted of CD4+ or CD8+ T cells sorted from blood, obtained in a trial of the OX40 agonist ivuxolimab. The source of these receptors is an adult with an advanced solid tumor such as melanoma, head and neck, liver or kidney cancer.

This chain connects TRBV4-1 to TRBJ2-3; D is possibly TRBD2 (5 bases). Germline V gene sequence: CDR1 MGHRA, CDR2 YSYEKL. The V and J ends lost 4 bases and 2 bases respectively, with 16 bases between them. CDR3 length: 16 amino acids. This CDR3 is CASSRPLVGVTDTQYF. In DNA, the CDR3 is TGCGCCAGCAGCCGCCCCTTAGTGGGAGTCACAGATACGCAGTATTTT.

The chain joins TRBV6-5 to TRBJ2-7; no clear D gene. This CDR3 has 14 residues. The V end was cut by 2 bases, the J end by 4 bases, with 12 bases between. Germline lookup yields CDR1 MNHEY and CDR2 SVGAGI. The CDR3 loop is CASSYTAAGYEQYF. DNA for the CDR3: TGTGCCAGCAGTTACACCGCAGCCGGGTACGAGCAGTACTTC.

This clone showed up just once. J is TRBJ2-1 and V is TRBV4-2; possibly TRBD2 for D (6 bases). V gave up 0 bases and J gave up 10 bases, with 16 bases separating them. Per the germline V gene, CDR1 is LGHNA and CDR2 is YNFKEQ. This CDR3 is built from 15 residues. CDR3 protein: CASSQEGTQREEQFF. The CDR3 DNA sequence: TGTGCCAGCAGCCAAGAAGGGACCCAACGGGAGGAGCAGTTCTTC.

The V call is TRBV11-1, the J call TRBJ2-3; the D gene is possibly TRBD2 (6 bases). The CDR3 has 15 amino acids. V lost 1 base and J 6 bases, leaving 14 bases between the germline ends. Germline CDR1 and CDR2: SGHAT and FQDESV (reference sequence). CDR3 protein: CASSLEGGRFDTQYF. CDR3 nucleotides: TGTGCCAGCAGCTTAGAAGGAGGGAGGTTTGATACGCAGTATTTT.

This clone was counted ten times or more. J is TRBJ2-1 and V is TRBV19; possible D gene TRBD1, 6 bases. This CDR3 spans 14 amino acids. Germline V gene sequence: CDR1 LNHDA, CDR2 SQIVND (reference sequence). Trimming took off 7 bases at V and 7 bases at J, with 17 bases between the two ends. CDR3 sequence (DNA): TGTGCCAGTAACCCGGGACATTCTCTGAATGAGCAGTTCTTC. It is translated as CASNPGHSLNEQFF.

The chain uses TRBV18 and TRBJ1-3; 8 bases fit TRBD1. The CDR3 length is 16 residues. Germline CDR1 and CDR2: KGHSH and LQKENI. Unmatched junction bases numbered 9, after V lost 3 bases and J lost 5 bases. CDR3 nucleotide sequence: TGTGCCAGCTCACCTCCCGGGACAGGAACCCGAAACACCATATATTTT. Its protein product is CASSPPGTGTRNTIYF.

The chain links TRBV6-6 to TRBJ2-7, with a tentative D call TRBD2 (5 bases). Deletions cut 5 bases from V and 2 bases from J, with 13 bases between. This CDR3 spans 14 amino acids. CDR1 is MNHNY and CDR2 is SVGAGI in the germline V gene (reference sequence). The CDR3 DNA is TGTGCCAGCAGTCTCCTGGACGGGGCCTACGAGCAGTACGTC. Translation: CASSLLDGAYEQYV.

The chain carries TRBV9 and TRBJ2-3; 10 bases agree with TRBD2. The CDR3 is 18 residues long. CDR1 SGDLS and CDR2 YYNGEE come from the germline V gene. The ends lost 4 bases at V and 2 bases at J; junction bases unmatched: 13. The CDR3 sequence is CASSHTPTSGELTDTQYF. DNA for the CDR3: TGTGCCAGCAGCCATACTCCCACTAGCGGGGAACTCACAGATACGCAGTATTTT.

The chain joins TRBV5-1 to TRBJ2-7; 8 bases map to TRBD1. CDR1 and CDR2 from the germline V gene are SGHRS and YFSETQ. The ends lost 6 bases at V and 7 bases at J; junction bases unmatched: 6. The CDR3 runs 12 residues. The CDR3 DNA is TGCGCCAGCAACACAGGGGGTCGAGAGCAGTACGTC. It yields the protein CASNTGGREQYV.